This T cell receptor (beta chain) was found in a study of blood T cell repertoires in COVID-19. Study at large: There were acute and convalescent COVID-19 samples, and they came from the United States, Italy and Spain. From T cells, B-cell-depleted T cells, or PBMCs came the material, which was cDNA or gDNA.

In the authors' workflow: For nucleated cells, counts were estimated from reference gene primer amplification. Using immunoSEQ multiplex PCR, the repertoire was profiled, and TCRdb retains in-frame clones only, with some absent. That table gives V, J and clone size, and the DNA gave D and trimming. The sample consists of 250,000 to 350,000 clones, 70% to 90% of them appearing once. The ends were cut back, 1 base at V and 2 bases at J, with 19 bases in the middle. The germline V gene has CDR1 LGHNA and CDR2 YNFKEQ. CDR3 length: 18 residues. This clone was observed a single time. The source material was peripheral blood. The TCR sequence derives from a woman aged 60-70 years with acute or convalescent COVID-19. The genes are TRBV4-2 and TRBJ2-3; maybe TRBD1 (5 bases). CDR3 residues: CASSQVVGQGGSTDTQYF. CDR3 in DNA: TGTGCCAGCAGCCAAGTCGTGGGCCAGGGTGGGTCCACAGATACGCAGTATTTT.